Described below is a single T cell receptor beta chain sequence and its context. Time point indicated: pre-treatment sample, taken before nivolumab and TIL therapy. The libraries were made with immunoSEQ v3. The data were produced by immunoSEQ multiplex PCR, yet TCRdb's version contains in-frame clones alone and is incomplete. Seen here are tens of thousands of clones, over 70% observed once, and the top ten hold about 6%. This record belongs to a study of TIL therapy for anti-PD-1-resistant metastatic lung cancer. This CDR3 contains 15 residues. V was pared by 4 bases and J by 4 bases, with 14 bases between. CDR1 and CDR2 from the germline V gene are SGHRS and YFSETQ.

The chain links TRBV5-1 to TRBJ2-2; D perhaps matches TRBD1 (6 bases). This sequence originates from a person aged 30 to 80 with non-small cell lung cancer. Sequences were derived from blood, sampled at baseline. The CDR3 reads CASSGDIRSTGELFF. The CDR3 nucleotides are TGCGCCAGCAGCGGGGACATAAGGAGCACCGGGGAGCTGTTTTTT.